This TCR beta chain was sequenced in a study of cytomegalovirus exposure and HLA in healthy donors. Study information: Earlier, almost 120 million unique TCR beta sequences were recovered from roughly 170 million T cells by an analysis.

PCR involved 60 Vbeta and 13 Jbeta primers. The protocol was immunoSEQ multiplex PCR, while the TCRdb copy is restricted to in-frame clones and leaves out a portion. The data hold 55,000 or so clones, with around 78% observed a single time. Study results and limitations: Later analysis reportedly placed an Asian-associated ancestry cluster below the roughly 690-donor mean in N-insertions. Later analysis placed DRB1 highest and HLA-C lowest in TCR association rates, which differed by HLA locus.

The CDR3 has 15 residues. V lost 6 bases to trimming and J lost 3 bases, with 17 bases between them. About this clone itself: Its antigen is unknown.

Specimen: PBMCs. This receptor was taken from a female donor in good health and CMV-seronegative. The chain uses TRBV23-1 and TRBJ1-2; TRBD1 might be the D (5 bases). TRBV23-1 is an ORF, with its function uncertain. Here the CDR3 reads CASRAQDGKYYGYTF. The CDR3 nucleotides read TGCGCCAGCAGAGCACAGGACGGTAAATACTATGGCTACACCTTC.